The 13 T cell receptor beta chains in this list originate from one sample, sequenced in a study of blood T cell repertoires in COVID-19. Using immunoSEQ multiplex PCR, the repertoire was profiled, and TCRdb retains in-frame clones only, with some absent. This table has over 95,000 clones, approximately 84% appearing once. The sample consisted of peripheral blood. These receptors all come from a man aged 50-59 years with acute or convalescent COVID-19.

In nucleotides, the CDR3 is TGCGCCACCGCACACGGACAGGGGCAGCCCCAGCATTTT. This sequence encodes CATAHGQGQPQHF. The rearrangement uses TRBV10-2 and TRBJ1-5; 9 bases line up with TRBD1. The V segment lost 10 bases and the J segment 7 bases; nucleotides outside the gene matches: 8. CDR1 WSHSY and CDR2 SAAADI come from the germline V gene. This CDR3 comprises 13 residues.

This clone was seen a handful of times. The chain carries TRBV6-5 and TRBJ1-5; the D gene is possibly TRBD1 (5 bases). The CDR3 is made up of 12 amino acids. Per the germline V gene, CDR1 is MNHEY and CDR2 is SVGAGI. The ends were cut back, 6 bases at V and 2 bases at J, with 5 bases in the middle. CDR3 coding DNA: TGTGCCAGCAGGACAGGCAATCAGCCCCAGCATTTT. Encoded protein: CASRTGNQPQHF.

The chain uses TRBV27 and TRBJ2-7; 8 bases are a match to TRBD1. The CDR3 is 15 amino acids. V lost 5 bases, J lost 2 bases, and 8 bases stayed unmatched. Germline V lookup: CDR1 MNHEY, CDR2 SMNVEV (reference sequence). The CDR3 sequence is CASSPSGTGPYEQYF. The CDR3 bases are TGTGCCAGCAGTCCATCCGGGACAGGTCCCTACGAGCAGTACTTC.

This chain joins TRBV5-1 and TRBJ1-3; 8 nucleotides agree with TRBD1. This CDR3 contains 15 residues. The germline CDR1 and CDR2 sequences are SGHRS and YFSETQ. The V segment lost 0 bases and the J segment 4 bases; nucleotides outside the gene matches: 3. CDR3 in amino acids: CASSLAGQGGNTIYF. CDR3 bases: TGCGCCAGCAGCTTGGCAGGACAGGGCGGAAACACCATATATTTT.

The chain recombines TRBV7-3 with TRBJ2-3, with D unresolved. CDR3 length: 14 amino acids. Trimming pared 2 bases from V and 3 bases from J, leaving 9 bases between. The germline V gene encodes CDR1 SGHTA and CDR2 FQGTGA. CDR3 bases: TGTGCCAGCAGCTTAGGCGGCCAAACAGATACGCAGTATTTT. It encodes CASSLGGQTDTQYF.

The chain has TRBV6-5 and TRBJ2-3; no clear D. Germline lookup yields CDR1 MNHEY and CDR2 SVGAGI. The CDR3 loop spans 14 amino acids. The V end lost 6 bases, the J end lost 0 bases, and 10 bases lay between the germline ends. CDR3 in DNA: TGTGCCAGCAGAGCGAGTTCTAGCACAGATACGCAGTATTTT. Translating it yields CASRASSSTDTQYF.

On this clone: This same CDR3 is encoded by further DNA sequences in the sample. The J gene is TRBJ1-6, the V gene TRBV28; TRBD1 agrees at 9 bases. The CDR3 covers 15 residues. Germline values: CDR1 MDHEN, CDR2 SYDVKM. J gave up 3 bases and V 5 bases, and 2 bases lay outside the gene matches. The CDR3 DNA reads TGTGCCAGCAGTGTGACAGGGGGCTATAATTCACCCCTCCACTTT. Amino acids: CASSVTGGYNSPLHF.

The chain recombines TRBV19 with TRBJ1-1, with D possibly matching TRBD1 (5 bases). The CDR3 extends over 15 amino acids. Germline CDR1 is LNHDA and CDR2 is SQIVND (reference sequence). The germline V and J ends were trimmed by 1 base and 0 bases, with 9 bases remaining between them. CDR3 sequence (DNA): TGTGCCAGTAGTATAGCGGGACTGATGAACACTGAAGCTTTCTTT. Its translation is CASSIAGLMNTEAFF. Filled out from reference TRBV19 and TRBJ1-1, the complete variable domain reads DGGITQSPKYLFRKEGQNVTLSCEQNLNHDAMYWYRQDPGQGLRLIYYSQIVNDFQKGDIAEGYSVSREKKESFPLTVTSAQKNPTAFYLCASSIAGLMNTEAFFGQGTRLTVV.

The V gene is TRBV6-5, the J gene TRBJ1-1, with D maybe TRBD1 (6 bases). Germline CDR1 is MNHEY and CDR2 is SVGAGI. V was pared by 6 bases and J by 7 bases, with 18 bases between. The CDR3 spans 14 residues. The CDR3 DNA reads as TGTGCCAGCAGGACGACGAGAGGGGGTATTGAAGCTTTCTTT. Translated: CASRTTRGGIEAFF.

Here the CDR3 DNA reads TGTGCCACCAGCGGGGGACAGGGCGTTGAAAAACTGTTTTTT. This translates into CATSGGQGVEKLFF. The chain combines TRBV15 with TRBJ1-4, with 9 bases lining up with TRBD1. The germline V gene encodes CDR1 LNHNV and CDR2 YYDKDF (reference sequence). Trimming cost V 5 bases and J 7 bases; bases outside gene matches: 5. The CDR3 is 14 amino acids. Supplemented by reference TRBV15 and TRBJ1-4, the full variable domain reads DAMVIQNPRYQVTQFGKPVTLSCSQTLNHNVMYWYQQKSSQAPKLLFHYYDKDFNNEADTPDNFQSRRPNTSFCFLDIRSPGLGDTAMYLCATSGGQGVEKLFFGSGTQLSVL.

The chain has TRBV28 and TRBJ1-1; 8 nucleotides match TRBD1. Germline CDR1 reads MDHEN; CDR2 reads SYDVKM. The CDR3 totals 17 residues. After removal of 6 bases from V and 0 bases from J, the junction contained 12 bases not matched to a gene. In DNA, the CDR3 is TGTGCCAGCAGCCTGGACAGGGTGTTATCCCTGAACACTGAAGCTTTCTTT. Translation gives CASSLDRVLSLNTEAFF.

V gene TRBV6-2 or TRBV6-3 combines with J gene TRBJ1-2, with TRBD1 as a possible D gene (5 bases). Germline loops: CDR1 MNHEY, CDR2 SVGEGT. The CDR3 is made up of 17 amino acids. Trimming took 0 bases from V and 5 from J, leaving 19 bases between them. The CDR3 DNA is TGTGCCAGCAGTTACTCGATAGAGGTGGGGGGGATTTATGGCTACACCTTC. It codes for CASSYSIEVGGIYGYTF.

This sequence joins TRBV5-4 and TRBJ2-2, with no clear D. The CDR3 extends over 16 amino acids. Trimming removed 0 bases at V and 0 bases at J, with 9 bases between. Germline-derived CDR1 and CDR2 are SGHNT and YYREEE (reference sequence). Here the CDR3 DNA reads TGTGCCAGCAGCTTGGAACCTACGGCGAACACCGGGGAGCTGTTTTTT. Translation: CASSLEPTANTGELFF.